Each of the 15 T cell receptor beta chains below was sequenced from the same sample in a study of vaccination and CD4 T cells after COVID-19. Their antigen targets remain unknown. Treatment specified: roughly 11-day PBMC culture with coronavirus spike peptide pools or control peptides (ViraFEST assay). The Oncomine TCR Beta short-read assay was what sequenced the DNA obtained from cultured CD4+ T cells. TCRdb used MiXCR to reprocess the PCR reads, holding one entry per CDR3 protein. The sample contains under 8,000 distinct CDR3 sequences, less than 75% of which appear only once. What was sequenced was CD4+ T cells from blood, cultured in vitro. These receptors were obtained from a human donor who had recovered from COVID-19.

This chain uses TRBV7-9 with TRBJ2-3; D not resolved. Germline V gene lookup returns CDR1 SEHNR and CDR2 FQNEAQ (reference sequence). The CDR3 runs to 13 residues. The V end was cut by 3 bases, the J end by 4 bases, with 8 bases between. The CDR3 loop reads CASSFGVADTQYF. CDR3 nucleotides: TGTGCCAGCAGCTTTGGGGTAGCAGATACGCAGTATTTT.

The chain recombines TRBV21-1 with TRBJ2-1; no DNA check was done on the table's D call, TRBD1. TRBV21-1 is flagged as a pseudogene. The CDR3 has 18 residues. In nucleotides, the CDR3 is TGTGCCAGCAGCAAAAACCACCCCCCCGGGACACCCTACAATGAGCAGTTCTTC. It is translated as CASSKNHPPGTPYNEQFF.

The genes are TRBV7-3 and TRBJ2-1, with 7 bases identical to TRBD1. Germline CDR1 and CDR2: SGHTA and FQGTGA. Trimming removed 5 bases from V and 4 bases from J; junction bases left unmatched: 14. The CDR3 runs 17 residues. The CDR3 loop is CASSLLPRQGIYNEQFF. CDR3 DNA: TGTGCCAGCAGCCTACTCCCCCGACAGGGAATTTACAATGAGCAGTTCTTC.

The chain links TRBV5-1 to TRBJ2-2; TRBD2 matches at 8 bases. Looked up from germline, CDR1 is SGHRS and CDR2 is YFSETQ. The ends lost 7 bases at V and 5 bases at J; junction bases unmatched: 10. This CDR3 region has 15 residues. The DNA for the CDR3 is TGCGCCAGCTTCGACGGGGGGGCGCGTACCGGGGAGCTGTTTTTT. It codes for CASFDGGARTGELFF.

The V and J genes are TRBV24-1 and TRBJ2-1; 8 nucleotides match TRBD2. V trimming: 4 bases; J trimming: 6 bases; junction bases outside the gene matches: 13. CDR1 KGHDR and CDR2 SFDVKD come from the germline V gene. The CDR3 runs 17 residues. CDR3 DNA: TGTGCCACCAGTGACTCAGCGGGAGATTATTGGGCCAATGAGCAGTTCTTC. Its translation is CATSDSAGDYWANEQFF.

The chain links TRBV28 to TRBJ1-3, with no clear D. The length of the CDR3 is 14 residues. Germline CDR1 is MDHEN and CDR2 is SYDVKM. Trimming pared 5 bases from V and 0 bases from J, leaving 8 bases between. CDR3 nucleotide sequence: TGTGCCAGCAGTCTGACCTACTCTGGAAACACCATATATTTT. Translating gives CASSLTYSGNTIYF.

This clonotype turned up a few times. The rearrangement uses TRBV10-1 and TRBJ2-1, with 7 bases lining up with TRBD2. This CDR3 comprises 15 residues. V lost 2 bases and J lost 4; bases outside the gene matches: 5. Germline lookup yields CDR1 WNHNN and CDR2 SYGVQD (reference sequence). The CDR3 DNA is TGCGCCAGCAGTGAGGGGCCTAGCGGTTACAATGAGCAGTTCTTC. Translating gives CASSEGPSGYNEQFF.

V is TRBV6-1 and J is TRBJ2-3; 9 bases map to TRBD1. V lost 7 bases and J lost 1; bases outside the gene matches: 9. The CDR3 is made up of 16 amino acids. Germline values: CDR1 MNHNS, CDR2 SASEGT. The CDR3 loop reads CASNPGWDRGTDTQYF. The CDR3 DNA follows: TGTGCCAGCAACCCAGGTTGGGACAGGGGCACAGATACGCAGTATTTT.

The chain uses TRBV7-9 and TRBJ2-3; D is uncertain. The CDR3 covers 12 residues. The V end lost 5 bases, the J end lost 9 bases, and 12 bases lay between the germline ends. Germline lookup yields CDR1 SEHNR and CDR2 FQNEAQ (reference sequence). Here the CDR3 DNA reads TGTGCCAGCAGCCCCTCCGAGAGGACGCAGTATTTT. Protein sequence: CASSPSERTQYF.

The chain recombines TRBV28 with TRBJ2-4; no clear D. CDR1 MDHEN and CDR2 SYDVKM come from the germline V gene. This CDR3 spans 13 amino acids. The V end lost 5 bases, the J end lost 11 bases, and 16 bases lay between the germline ends. In DNA form, the CDR3 reads TGTGCCAGCAGTCTGCCCACGCTCGCTCTTCAGTACTTC. Its translation is CASSLPTLALQYF.

The chain employs TRBV6-1 and TRBJ2-5; 12 bases align to TRBD2. This CDR3 comprises 15 residues. CDR1 and CDR2 (germline): MNHNS, SASEGT. Trimming took 2 bases from V and 2 from J; bases not matched to a gene: 0. The CDR3 DNA follows: TGTGCCAGCAGTGAACTAGCGGGGGGGCAAGAGACCCAGTACTTC. Its translation is CASSELAGGQETQYF.

This clonotype was detected a few times. This chain links TRBV7-9 with TRBJ2-5; D remains unclear. This CDR3 has 12 residues. With 1 base removed from V and 4 bases from J, the gap between germline ends came to 4 bases. CDR1 is SEHNR and CDR2 is FQNEAQ in the germline V gene (reference sequence). The CDR3 reads CASSLGRETQYF. In DNA, the CDR3 is TGTGCCAGCAGCTTAGGCAGAGAGACCCAGTACTTC.

The chain carries TRBV27 and TRBJ1-5; 12 bases agree with TRBD1. Losses at the gene ends were 6 bases for V and 3 bases for J; bases not matched to a gene: 0. Germline lookup yields CDR1 MNHEY and CDR2 SMNVEV (reference sequence). This CDR3 contains 14 residues. CDR3 residues: CASRGQGANQPQHF. As DNA, the CDR3 is TGTGCCAGCAGGGGACAGGGGGCCAATCAGCCCCAGCATTTT.

This rearrangement joins TRBV28 to TRBJ1-2, with D uncertain. The CDR3 sequence is 13 residues long. The V gene's germline CDR1 is MDHEN and CDR2 SYDVKM. V was pared by 4 bases and J by 2 bases, with 8 bases between. In DNA, the CDR3 is TGTGCCAGCAGTTCGGCGGGGAACTATGGCTACACCTTC. This codes for CASSSAGNYGYTF.

V is TRBV4-3 and J is TRBJ1-1; a possible D gene is TRBD1 (5 bases). Germline CDR1 and CDR2: LGHNA and YSLEER. Trimming stripped 6 bases from V and 1 base from J, with 6 bases between. The CDR3 totals 12 residues. The CDR3 DNA follows: TGCGCCAGCAGGGGGGAGAACACTGAAGCTTTCTTT. Protein: CASRGENTEAFF.